A selection of T cell receptor beta chains follows, all from one sample in a study of chemoradiotherapy in HPV16-positive cancers. Only in-frame clones appear in the TCRdb table, and some are missing; sequencing was by immunoSEQ multiplex PCR. The table shows 12,000 to 15,000 clones, with roughly 88% occurring only once. The specimen comprised blood, sampled from a patient who underwent chemoradiotherapy. The receptors were gathered from a human donor with HPV-associated anogenital cancer. The conserved cysteine and the conserved F or W are not part of the CDR3 here. The D gene is left open where the match is weak.

D gene: .
V gene: TRBV28
J gene: TRBJ2-7
CDR3 protein: ASSLSALEQY

D gene: .
V gene: TRBV2
J gene: TRBJ2-1
CDR3 protein: ASSERFYNEQF

D gene: .
V gene: TRBV6-6
J gene: TRBJ1-1
CDR3 protein: ASRTGGRSLEAF

D gene: .
V gene: TRBV6-6
J gene: TRBJ1-1
CDR3 protein: ASRWDGRNTEAF

D gene: .
V gene: TRBV2
J gene: TRBJ1-3
CDR3 protein: ASSWGGNTIY

D gene: TRBD1
V gene: TRBV7-9
J gene: TRBJ2-1
CDR3 protein: ASSRQGARKDEQF

D gene: .
V gene: TRBV29-1
J gene: TRBJ2-1
CDR3 protein: SVEGEQVSNNEQF

D gene: .
V gene: TRBV27
J gene: TRBJ2-3
CDR3 protein: ASSPSTDTQY

D gene: TRBD1
V gene: TRBV5-5
J gene: TRBJ2-1
CDR3 protein: ASSRGQGAAGNEQF

D gene: .
V gene: TRBV5-1
J gene: TRBJ2-3
CDR3 protein: ASSLATQRLVRTDTQY

D gene: TRBD1
V gene: TRBV7-2
J gene: TRBJ2-7
CDR3 protein: ASSLARGTGYHEQY

D gene: .
V gene: TRBV7-3
J gene: TRBJ1-5
CDR3 protein: ASSTGPNQPQH

D gene: TRBD2
V gene: TRBV5-4
J gene: TRBJ2-2
CDR3 protein: ASSPTSGGAPGELF

D gene: TRBD2
V gene: TRBV10-3
J gene: TRBJ2-7
CDR3 protein: AISKRGGNYEQY

D gene: TRBD1
V gene: TRBV5-1
J gene: TRBJ1-4
CDR3 protein: ASSSGQGREKLF

D gene: TRBD2
V gene: TRBV5-1
J gene: TRBJ2-7
CDR3 protein: ASSLPSGTSNDYEQY